This TCR beta chain was captured in a study of T cell repertoires in cytomegalovirus infection. Study at large: CMV epitopes, recently identified HLA-C-restricted and well-studied HLA-B-restricted, were used.

Study-wide findings and caveats: In two of eight donors, the top clonotype was HLA-C-restricted CMV-specific.

With respect to this clonotype: Its antigen is currently unknown.

MiXCR, applied by TCRdb to the reads, yields one record per CDR3 protein. The repertoire consists of roughly 800,000 distinct CDR3 sequences, with about 28% occurring once and the leading ten covering around 13%. This TCR was sampled from a human donor in good health (CMV status not recorded). Some clones in this sample may be carry-over from other donors' samples. The material sequenced was cultured CD8+ T cells from PBMCs, taken from culture after CMV antigen stimulation.

CDR3 sequence: CASSLASQGTDTQYF. For the CDR3, the DNA is TGTGCCAGCAGCTTAGCGAGTCAGGGAACAGATACGCAGTATTTT. The gene calls are TRBV7-9 and TRBJ2-3; the D gene is possibly TRBD1 (5 bases). The CDR3 spans 15 residues. Trimming took off 0 bases at V and 3 bases at J, with 10 bases between the two ends. Germline V gene lookup returns CDR1 SEHNR and CDR2 FQNEAQ (reference sequence).